This T cell receptor (beta chain) was observed in a study of early T cells in non-severe SARS-CoV-2 infection. About the research overall: Chains stayed unpaired after sequencing of bulk RNA from unsorted whole blood.

Unique molecular identifiers (one per individual cDNA molecule) were attached. From the 5' RACE reads, TCRdb called clonotypes with MiXCR, one entry per CDR3 protein. The sample records 50,000 to 60,000 distinct CDR3 sequences, about 8.4% being singletons. Worth noting for this clonotype: The antigen is unknown.

Study observations and caveats: CD4 and private specificities were missed by VDJdb matching, which favored anti-spike CD8 responses.

The TCR comes from an adult who was a healthcare worker with PCR-confirmed SARS-CoV-2 infection or an uninfected control (not recorded which). The sequenced material came from whole blood.

This CDR3 is CASSQEAGDTQYF. CDR3 DNA: TGTGCCAGCAGCCAAGAGGCGGGGGATACGCAGTATTTT. V is TRBV4-2 and J is TRBJ2-3, with a weak D call TRBD2 (6 bases). The CDR3 covers 13 residues. Trimming removed 0 bases at V and 6 bases at J, with 7 bases between. Germline V gene sequence: CDR1 LGHNA, CDR2 YNFKEQ.